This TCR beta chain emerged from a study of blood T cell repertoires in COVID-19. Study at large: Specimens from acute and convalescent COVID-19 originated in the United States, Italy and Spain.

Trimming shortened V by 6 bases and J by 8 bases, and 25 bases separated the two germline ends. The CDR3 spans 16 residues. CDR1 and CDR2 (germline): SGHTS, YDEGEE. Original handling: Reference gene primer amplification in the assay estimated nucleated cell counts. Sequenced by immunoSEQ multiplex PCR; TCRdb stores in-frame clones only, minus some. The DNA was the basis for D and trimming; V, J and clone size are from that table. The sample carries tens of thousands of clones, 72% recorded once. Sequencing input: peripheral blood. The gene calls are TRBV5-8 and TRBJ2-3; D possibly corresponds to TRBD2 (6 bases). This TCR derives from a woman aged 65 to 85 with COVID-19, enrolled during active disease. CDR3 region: CASTMEGFQGLGTQYF. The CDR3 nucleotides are TGTGCCAGCACCATGGAGGGGTTCCAGGGATTAGGTACGCAGTATTTT.